Sequencing of this TCR beta chain was carried out in a study of blood T cell repertoires in COVID-19. Overall study context: Both acute and convalescent COVID-19 samples were obtained from the United States, Italy and Spain. Sources were T cells, B-cell-depleted T cells, or PBMCs; the material itself was cDNA or gDNA.

Original processing methods: Counts of nucleated cells, estimated from reference gene primer amplification, were obtained. TCRdb keeps only in-frame clones here, not all; method: immunoSEQ multiplex PCR. V, J and clone size were drawn from that table, and D and trimming were deduced from the DNA. In the table there are approximately 250,000 clones, roughly 89% of which are singletons. The V and J ends lost 1 base and 3 bases respectively, with 6 bases between them. The CDR3 loop spans 14 amino acids. Germline CDR1 reads SEHNR; CDR2 reads FQNEAQ (reference sequence). The genes are TRBV7-9 and TRBJ1-4; no clear D gene. The specimen was peripheral blood. The source of this sequence is a man aged 25 to 45 who had recovered from COVID-19. The CDR3 here is CASSLGRANEKLFF. The DNA for the CDR3 is TGTGCCAGCAGCTTAGGACGGGCTAATGAAAAACTGTTTTTT. Full variable domain (missing parts from reference TRBV7-9 and TRBJ1-4): DTGVSQNPRHKITKRGQNVTFRCDPISEHNRLYWYRQTLGQGPEFLTYFQNEAQLEKSRLLSDRFSAERPKGSFSTLEIQRTEQGDSAMYLCASSLGRANEKLFFGSGTQLSVL.